These 3 T cell receptor beta chains were all obtained from the same sample, sequenced in a study of human T cells and chemical hapten exposure. The sample's treatment: therapeutic diphenylcyclopropenone sensitization with weekly scalp DPC. The library tagged each cDNA molecule with unique molecular identifiers. From the reads, TCRdb called clonotypes with MiXCR, one entry per CDR3 protein. The sample holds a few hundred distinct CDR3 sequences; 57% are singletons and the top ten take less than 25%. The sequencing used whole blood, collected before DPC sensitization or 2, 6, or about 24 weeks after (not recorded which). The receptors stem from an adult with alopecia areata. Some clones in this sample may be carry-over from other donors' samples. This table probably holds off-target reads from a library built for another chain.

Remarks on this clonotype: One end of the junction fails to match germline, which may point to a read error. V gene TRBV9 combines with J gene TRBJ2-2; no clear D gene. The V gene's germline CDR1 is SGDLS and CDR2 YYNGEE. This CDR3 has 14 residues. The CDR3 spells CASSVMLNAGELFF. The DNA of the CDR3 is TGTGCCAGCAGCGTGATGCTGAACGCCGGGGAGCTGTTTTTT.

The J gene is TRBJ2-3, the V gene TRBV5-1; D is perhaps TRBD1 or TRBD2 (5 bases each). Trimming took off 4 bases at V and 4 bases at J, with 13 bases between the two ends. The CDR3 extends over 14 amino acids. CDR1 and CDR2 from the germline V gene are SGHRS and YFSETQ. CDR3 coding DNA: TGCGCCAGCAGCGTTGGGGACGGATCAGATACGCAGTATTTT. The encoded protein is CASSVGDGSDTQYF.

The chain has TRBV28 and TRBJ2-7; either TRBD1 or TRBD2 may supply D (5 bases each). There are 13 residues in the CDR3. Germline V CDR1 and CDR2: MDHEN, SYDVKM. Trimming stripped 2 bases from V and 6 bases from J, with 11 bases between. Here the CDR3 DNA reads TGTGCCAGCAGTTTAATGATGGGGACCGAGCAGTACTTC. Translation gives CASSLMMGTEQYF.